Shown below are 29 T cell receptor beta chains from a single sample sequenced in a study of T cell responses to AZD1222 COVID-19 vaccine (dated by TCRdb to the early 2020s). The method behind the library was the immunoSEQ multiplex PCR assay. TCRdb's version of the immuneACCESS table is confined to in-frame rearrangements and falls short of the full clone set. An unresolved V gene accounts for under half of the shortfall where checked; the remainder is of unknown origin. Here the sample has 150,000 or so clones; 91% occur a single time. Of the sample, about 1.3% falls within the top ten clones. The time point label of this sample denotes: baseline before first vaccination. Material: peripheral blood, obtained on day 0 of AZD1222 vaccination. These receptors originate from an adult in good health.

The V and J genes are TRBV6-5 and TRBJ2-7; D tentatively fits TRBD1 or TRBD2 (6 bases each). There are 15 residues in the CDR3. Germline lookup yields CDR1 MNHEY and CDR2 SVGAGI. Trimming shortened V by 4 bases and J by 3 bases, and 16 bases separated the two germline ends. The CDR3 coding sequence is TGTGCCAGCAGTTCCAGGGGACTGATAGGCTACGAGCAGTACTTC. Protein sequence: CASSSRGLIGYEQYF.

This clone was picked up one time. The chain has TRBV9 and TRBJ2-1; 12 nucleotides line up with TRBD2. V lost 4 bases to trimming and J lost 2 bases; unmatched junction nucleotides: 7. This CDR3 spans 17 amino acids. Per germline, CDR1 SGDLS and CDR2 YYNGEE. Here the CDR3 reads CASSLASGGAPYNEQFF. The CDR3 nucleotides read TGTGCCAGCAGCTTGGCTAGCGGGGGGGCCCCCTACAATGAGCAGTTCTTC.

This clone was counted between two and nine times. The chain links TRBV9 to TRBJ1-2; no reliable D call. Per the germline V gene, CDR1 is SGDLS and CDR2 is YYNGEE. V shed 0 bases and J shed 8 bases, with 11 bases lying between them. The CDR3 is 13 amino acids. This chain's CDR3 is CASSVDQAGGYTF. CDR3 nucleotide sequence: TGTGCCAGCAGCGTAGACCAGGCGGGCGGCTACACCTTC.

The CDR3 DNA is TGTGCCAGCAGTCGCGGCCTCCATAATGAAAAACTGTTTTTT. It specifies CASSRGLHNEKLFF. The chain employs TRBV6-5 and TRBJ1-4; D unresolved. Per germline, CDR1 MNHEY and CDR2 SVGAGI. Trimming removed 5 bases from V and 4 bases from J, with 11 bases in between. CDR3 length: 14 residues.

This clone occurred a few times. CDR3 in DNA: TGCAGCGTTCTGATCCAGGACCCACGCGAGCAGTACTTC. Translating it yields CSVLIQDPREQYF. This chain joins TRBV29-1 and TRBJ2-7; D gene unclear. CDR1 is SQVTM and CDR2 is ANQGSEA in the germline V gene. Between the trimmed V and J ends, which lost 5 bases and 6 bases, there was a span of 17 bases. The CDR3 is made up of 13 amino acids.

The chain couples TRBV10-2 to TRBJ2-1; D is perhaps TRBD2 (5 bases). Deletions cut 6 bases from V and 9 bases from J, with 12 bases between. From germline, CDR1 is WSHSY and CDR2 SAAADI. The CDR3 length is 12 residues. CDR3 in amino acids: CASSIALFEQFF. CDR3 bases: TGCGCCAGCAGCATAGCGCTATTTGAGCAGTTCTTC.

The chain links TRBV3-1 (or the pseudogene TRBV3-2) to TRBJ1-5, with 7 bases fitting TRBD1. This CDR3 region has 15 residues. The germline CDR1 and CDR2 sequences are LGHDT and YNNKEL (reference sequence). V dropped 6 bases and J dropped 4; count of bases not matched to a gene: 9. CDR3 bases: TGTGCCAGCAGTCGCGGACCAGGGGGGAATCAGCCCCAGCATTTT. It codes for CASSRGPGGNQPQHF.

This rearrangement joins TRBV19 to TRBJ2-7, with D maybe TRBD1 (5 bases). The CDR3 is made up of 13 amino acids. V was pared by 4 bases and J by 2 bases, with 9 bases between. CDR1 and CDR2 from the germline V gene are LNHDA and SQIVND (reference sequence). CDR3 in DNA: TGTGCCAGTAGTAGGCAGGGAACCTACGAGCAGTACTTC. Its translation is CASSRQGTYEQYF.

The rearrangement links TRBV7-9 to TRBJ2-5; a possible D gene is TRBD2 (6 bases). The CDR3 sequence is 15 residues long. CDR1 and CDR2 (germline): SEHNR, FQNEAQ (reference sequence). Trimming took off 5 bases at V and 2 bases at J, with 15 bases between the two ends. CDR3 residues: CASSAWTTEQETQYF. The CDR3 bases are TGTGCCAGCAGCGCCTGGACTACAGAACAAGAGACCCAGTACTTC.

The CDR3 DNA reads as TGTGCCACCAGCAGGGAGCGGGGAGAGACCCAGTACTTC. It codes for CATSRERGETQYF. The chain has TRBV15 and TRBJ2-5, with TRBD2 matching over 7 bases. CDR3 length equals 13 residues. Trimming at V came to 3 bases and at J to 4 bases, leaving 2 bases not matched to a gene. In germline, CDR1 is LNHNV, CDR2 YYDKDF (reference sequence).

The chain links TRBV4-3 to TRBJ1-1; D gene unclear. This CDR3 spans 14 amino acids. The germline gives CDR1 LGHNA, CDR2 YSLEER. V lost 4 bases to trimming and J lost 0 bases, with 9 bases between them. The CDR3 protein is CASSPSYLNTEAFF. DNA of the CDR3: TGCGCCAGCAGCCCTTCTTACTTGAACACTGAAGCTTTCTTT.

The chain is built from TRBV29-1 and TRBJ2-5; D possibly corresponds to TRBD2 (5 bases). The ends were cut back, 6 bases at V and 5 bases at J, with 19 bases in the middle. Germline CDR1 reads SQVTM; CDR2 reads ANQGSEA. This CDR3 contains 14 residues. The CDR3 here is CSVGGPPSQETQYF. The CDR3 nucleotides are TGCAGCGTAGGCGGGCCCCCCTCCCAGGAGACCCAGTACTTC.

This chain connects TRBV5-1 to TRBJ2-5; D is ambiguous. The CDR3 runs 15 residues. The V gene's germline CDR1 is SGHRS and CDR2 YFSETQ. V shed 0 bases and J shed 6 bases, with 15 bases lying between them. This chain's CDR3 is CASSLELDIVKTQYF. The DNA of the CDR3 is TGCGCCAGCAGCTTGGAGCTAGACATCGTGAAGACCCAGTACTTC.

This chain links TRBV5-1 with TRBJ1-2; no definite D call. The V gene lost 0 bases and the J gene lost 3 bases, with 9 bases spanning the gap. Germline lookup yields CDR1 SGHRS and CDR2 YFSETQ. There are 14 residues in the CDR3. CDR3 bases: TGCGCCAGCAGCTTGGAATGGACGGACTATGGCTACACCTTC. Translation: CASSLEWTDYGYTF.

The chain employs TRBV7-2 and TRBJ1-6; D possibly corresponds to TRBD1 (5 bases). Germline V gene data show CDR1 as SGHTA and CDR2 as FQGNSA. Deletions cut 4 bases from V and 6 bases from J, with 13 bases between. CDR3 length equals 15 residues. CDR3 DNA sequence: TGTGCCAGCAGCTGGGGACGAGGCGGTAATTCACCCCTCCACTTT. Translation: CASSWGRGGNSPLHF.

The rearrangement links TRBV9 to TRBJ2-1; the D gene could be TRBD1 or TRBD2 (5 bases each). Trimming removed 4 bases from V and 6 bases from J, with 14 bases in between. The CDR3 consists of 14 residues. Germline values: CDR1 SGDLS, CDR2 YYNGEE. This CDR3 reads CASSSPSGANEQFF. For the CDR3, the DNA is TGTGCCAGCAGCTCCCCCTCCGGGGCCAATGAGCAGTTCTTC. The full variable domain, rest sourced from reference TRBV9 and TRBJ2-1, is DSGVTQTPKHLITATGQRVTLRCSPRSGDLSVYWYQQSLDQGLQFLIQYYNGEERAKGNILERFSAQQFPDLHSELNLSSLELGDSALYFCASSSPSGANEQFFGPGTRLTVL.

The chain couples TRBV6-2 or TRBV6-3 to TRBJ2-4; the D gene could be TRBD1 or TRBD2 (5 bases each). The CDR3 is made up of 13 amino acids. CDR1 MNHEY and CDR2 SVGEGT come from the germline V gene. Trimming took off 5 bases at V and 4 bases at J, with 9 bases between the two ends. The CDR3 bases are TGTGCCAGCAGTAGGGACCCAAAAAACATTCAGTACTTC. It is translated as CASSRDPKNIQYF.

The rearrangement joins TRBV6-5 to TRBJ1-4; D gene ambiguous. The germline CDR1 and CDR2 sequences are MNHEY and SVGAGI. Between the trimmed V and J ends, which lost 7 bases and 3 bases, there was a span of 12 bases. This CDR3 spans 14 amino acids. CDR3 amino acids: CASILGRSNEKLFF. For the CDR3, the DNA is TGTGCCAGCATTTTAGGGCGGTCTAATGAAAAACTGTTTTTT.

This clone was observed once. The chain carries TRBV10-3 and TRBJ2-3; D gene ambiguous. Germline CDR1 is ENHRY and CDR2 is SYGVKD. Deletions cut 0 bases from V and 2 bases from J, with 9 bases between. This CDR3 contains 15 residues. The CDR3 is CAISESNRNTDTQYF. Written as DNA, the CDR3 is TGTGCCATCAGTGAGTCAAACAGAAACACAGATACGCAGTATTTT.

For this clone: The junction does not match germline at one end; this may be a read error. The DNA for the CDR3 is TGTGCCAGTAGTGCCGGGGACACCGAAGCTTTCTTT. This gives the protein CASSAGDTEAFF. This chain connects TRBV2 to TRBJ1-1; D is perhaps TRBD1 (6 bases). Germline-derived CDR1 and CDR2 are SNHLY and FYNNEI. The CDR3 has 12 residues.

The gene calls are TRBV6-5 and TRBJ2-7; D might be TRBD1 or TRBD2, each matching 5 bases. Germline V gives CDR1 MNHEY, CDR2 SVGAGI. V was shortened by 5 bases and J by 5 bases, with 19 bases between the two germline ends. This CDR3 spans 15 amino acids. CDR3 in DNA: TGTGCCAGCAGTCCCCCGGGGCAGGATTCCCACGAGCAGTACTTC. It translates to CASSPPGQDSHEQYF.

This sequence joins TRBV11-3 and TRBJ1-6, with D hard to call. Looked up from germline, CDR1 is SGHNT and CDR2 is YENEEA. Trimming pared 5 bases from V and 3 bases from J, leaving 11 bases between. The CDR3 sequence is 15 residues long. DNA for the CDR3: TGTGCCAGCAGCGATCGAAAGAACTATAATTCACCCCTCCACTTT. Its translation is CASSDRKNYNSPLHF.

Only a few counts were recorded for this clone. The genes are TRBV6-4 and TRBJ2-3, with TRBD2 identical over 7 bases. In germline, CDR1 is MRHNA, CDR2 SNTAGT. This CDR3 region has 15 residues. V dropped 6 bases and J dropped 0; count of bases not matched to a gene: 6. CDR3 in DNA: TGTGCCAGCAGCCAGAACGGGGGGAGCACAGATACGCAGTATTTT. Its translation: CASSQNGGSTDTQYF.

The rearrangement joins TRBV14 to TRBJ2-1; TRBD1 matches 7 bases. Germline V CDR1 and CDR2: SGHDN, FVKESK. The CDR3 covers 15 residues. With 1 base clipped from V and 9 bases from J, the junction kept 9 bases outside the gene matches. The CDR3 nucleotides read TGTGCCAGCAGCCAAGCGGACAGGCCCCCCGGTGAGCAGTTCTTC. This sequence encodes CASSQADRPPGEQFF.

The chain recombines TRBV9 with TRBJ2-1; D unclear. Germline V gives CDR1 SGDLS, CDR2 YYNGEE. Trimming removed 0 bases at V and 7 bases at J, with 11 bases between. This CDR3 is 14 amino acids long. The CDR3 bases are TGTGCCAGCAGCGTAGGTAGCAAGGCGAATGAGCAGTTCTTC. This codes for CASSVGSKANEQFF.

V usage is TRBV21-1 and J usage is TRBJ1-3; the table's D call of TRBD1 was not tested on the DNA. TRBV21-1 counts as a pseudogene. This CDR3 region has 18 residues. CDR3 nucleotides: TGTGCCAGCACCCCCTCGGCGATCCAGGCGAACTCTGGAAACACCATATATTTT. Amino acids: CASTPSAIQANSGNTIYF.

The V and J genes are TRBV29-1 and TRBJ1-2; 8 bases agree with TRBD1. After removal of 6 bases from V and 7 bases from J, the junction contained 4 bases not matched to a gene. The length of the CDR3 is 11 residues. Germline V gene lookup returns CDR1 SQVTM and CDR2 ANQGSEA. The CDR3 region has the DNA TGCAGCGTGCAGGGGGCGTTTGGCTACACCTTC. Translated: CSVQGAFGYTF.

This chain connects TRBV30 to TRBJ1-1; a weak D match, TRBD1 (5 bases). This CDR3 is 13 amino acids long. The V end was cut by 8 bases, the J end by 1 base, with 14 bases between. Germline V gene data show CDR1 as GTSNPN and CDR2 as SVGIG (reference sequence). The CDR3 nucleotides read TGTGCCCGAACCTGGGGCCCGAACACTGAAGCTTTCTTT. This codes for CARTWGPNTEAFF.

This sequence joins TRBV9 and TRBJ2-1; D is unclear. The CDR3 spans 16 residues. The V end lost 0 bases, the J end lost 0 bases, and 10 bases lay between the germline ends. Per the germline V gene, CDR1 is SGDLS and CDR2 is YYNGEE. The CDR3 reads CASSVGVISSYNEQFF. The CDR3, as DNA: TGTGCCAGCAGCGTAGGTGTGATCTCCTCCTACAATGAGCAGTTCTTC.